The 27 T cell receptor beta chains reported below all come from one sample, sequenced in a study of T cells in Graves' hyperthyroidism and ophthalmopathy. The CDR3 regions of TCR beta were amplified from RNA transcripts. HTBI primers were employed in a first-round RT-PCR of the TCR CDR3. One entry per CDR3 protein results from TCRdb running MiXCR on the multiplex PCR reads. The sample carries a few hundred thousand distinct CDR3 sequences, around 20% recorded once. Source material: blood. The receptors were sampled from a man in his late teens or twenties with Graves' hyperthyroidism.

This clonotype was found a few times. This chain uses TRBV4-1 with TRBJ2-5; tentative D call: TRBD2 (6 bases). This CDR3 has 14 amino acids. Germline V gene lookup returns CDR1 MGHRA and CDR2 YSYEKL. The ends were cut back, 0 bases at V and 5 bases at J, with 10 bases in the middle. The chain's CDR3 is CASSQDPGDETQYF. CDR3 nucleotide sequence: TGCGCCAGCAGCCAAGATCCGGGGGACGAGACCCAGTACTTC.

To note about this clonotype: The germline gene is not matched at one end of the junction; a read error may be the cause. For the CDR3, the DNA is TGTGCCAGTAGTCCCCTTGGCCTGGGCGGCACTGATGCTTTCTTT. Its translation: CASSPLGLGGTDAFF. The chain employs TRBV2 and TRBJ1-1, with D uncertain. From germline, CDR1 is SNHLY and CDR2 FYNNEI. This CDR3 has 15 amino acids.

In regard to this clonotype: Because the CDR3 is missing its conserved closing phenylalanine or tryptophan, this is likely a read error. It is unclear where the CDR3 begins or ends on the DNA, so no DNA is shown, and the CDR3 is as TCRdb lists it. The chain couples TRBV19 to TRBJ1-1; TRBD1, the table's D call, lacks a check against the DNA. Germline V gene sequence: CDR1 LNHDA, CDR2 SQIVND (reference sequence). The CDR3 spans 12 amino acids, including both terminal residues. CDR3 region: CASQQGGTESFL.

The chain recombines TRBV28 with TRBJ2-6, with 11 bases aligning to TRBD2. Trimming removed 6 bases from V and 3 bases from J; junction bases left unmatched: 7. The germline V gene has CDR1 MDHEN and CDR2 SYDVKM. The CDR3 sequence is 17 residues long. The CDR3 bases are TGTGCCAGCAGCTTACTACTAGCGGGAGTTGGGGCCAACGTCCTGACTTTC. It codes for CASSLLLAGVGANVLTF.

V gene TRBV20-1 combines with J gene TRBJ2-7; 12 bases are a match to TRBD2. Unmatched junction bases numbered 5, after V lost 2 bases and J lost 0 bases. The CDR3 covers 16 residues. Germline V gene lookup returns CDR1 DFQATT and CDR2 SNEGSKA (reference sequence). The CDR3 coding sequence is TGCAGTGCTAGAAACCCGACTAGCGGGAGCTCCTACGAGCAGTACTTC. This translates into CSARNPTSGSSYEQYF.

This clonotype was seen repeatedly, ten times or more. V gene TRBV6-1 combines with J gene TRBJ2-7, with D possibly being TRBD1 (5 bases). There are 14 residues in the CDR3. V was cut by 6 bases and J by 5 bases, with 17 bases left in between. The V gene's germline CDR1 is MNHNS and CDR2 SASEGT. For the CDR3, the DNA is TGTGCCAGCAGGGATTTCCCCTGGACAAACGAGCAGTACTTC. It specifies CASRDFPWTNEQYF.

The CDR3 spells CATSRLEAAEGYTF. The CDR3 DNA is TGTGCCACCAGCAGACTCGAGGCGGCCGAGGGCTACACCTTC. The chain recombines TRBV15 with TRBJ1-2; D is unclear. V lost 2 bases, J lost 8 bases, and 15 bases lay in between. The CDR3 runs 14 residues. CDR1 is LNHNV and CDR2 is YYDKDF in the germline V gene (reference sequence).

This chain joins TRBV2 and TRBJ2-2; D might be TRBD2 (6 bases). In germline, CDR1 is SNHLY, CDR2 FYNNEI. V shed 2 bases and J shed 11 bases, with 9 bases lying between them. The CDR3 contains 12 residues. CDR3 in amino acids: CASSEHGGELFF. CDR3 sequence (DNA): TGTGCCAGCAGTGAACACGGGGGAGAGCTGTTTTTT.

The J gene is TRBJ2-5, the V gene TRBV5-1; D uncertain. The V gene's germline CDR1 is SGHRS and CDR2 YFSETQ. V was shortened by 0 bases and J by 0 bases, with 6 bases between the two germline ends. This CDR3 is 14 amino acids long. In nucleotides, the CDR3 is TGCGCCAGCAGCTTGGTGGGGTACCAAGAGACCCAGTACTTC. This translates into CASSLVGYQETQYF.

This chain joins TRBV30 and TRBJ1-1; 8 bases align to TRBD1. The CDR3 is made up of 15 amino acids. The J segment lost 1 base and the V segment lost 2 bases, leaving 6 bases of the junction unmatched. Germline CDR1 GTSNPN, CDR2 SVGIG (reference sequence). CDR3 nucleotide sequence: TGTGCCTGGAGTACCCAGGGGGCCCCGAACACTGAAGCTTTCTTT. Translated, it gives CAWSTQGAPNTEAFF.

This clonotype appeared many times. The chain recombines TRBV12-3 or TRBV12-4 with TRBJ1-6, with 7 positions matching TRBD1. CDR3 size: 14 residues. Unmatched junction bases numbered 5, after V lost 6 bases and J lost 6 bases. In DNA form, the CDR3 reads TGTGCCAGCAGACCGGGACAGTCTAATTCACCCCTCCACTTT. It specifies CASRPGQSNSPLHF.

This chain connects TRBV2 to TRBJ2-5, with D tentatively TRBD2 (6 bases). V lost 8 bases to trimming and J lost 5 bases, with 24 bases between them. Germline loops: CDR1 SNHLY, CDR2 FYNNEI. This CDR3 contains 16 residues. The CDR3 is CASGGAPAGLLETQYF. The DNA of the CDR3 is TGTGCCAGCGGCGGGGCCCCTGCCGGCCTGCTGGAGACCCAGTACTTC.

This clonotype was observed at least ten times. The CDR3 loop reads CASSRTVAAVAPLHF. In nucleotides, the CDR3 is TGTGCCAGCAGTCGGACAGTCGCGGCGGTAGCACCCCTCCACTTT. The rearrangement links TRBV2 to TRBJ1-6; D may be TRBD1 (6 bases). The V end lost 5 bases, the J end lost 11 bases, and 19 bases lay between the germline ends. CDR3 length equals 15 residues. Germline-derived CDR1 and CDR2 are SNHLY and FYNNEI.

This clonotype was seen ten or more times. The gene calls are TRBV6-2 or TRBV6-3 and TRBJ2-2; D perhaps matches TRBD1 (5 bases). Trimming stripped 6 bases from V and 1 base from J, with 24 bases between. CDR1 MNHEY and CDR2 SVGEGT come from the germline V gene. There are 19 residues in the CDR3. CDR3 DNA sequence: TGTGCCAGCAGCCTCCCCCTTGAGACAGAAATGATGAACACCGGGGAGCTGTTTTTT. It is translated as CASSLPLETEMMNTGELFF.

The CDR3 is CASSTRVHKNTEAFF. The CDR3 DNA reads as TGTGCCAGCAGCACCCGGGTTCACAAGAACACTGAAGCTTTCTTT. The chain carries TRBV6-2 or TRBV6-3 and TRBJ1-1; no reliable D call. The CDR3 is 15 amino acids. The V end lost 6 bases, the J end lost 1 base, and 15 bases lay between the germline ends. Germline-derived CDR1 and CDR2 are MNHEY and SVGEGT.

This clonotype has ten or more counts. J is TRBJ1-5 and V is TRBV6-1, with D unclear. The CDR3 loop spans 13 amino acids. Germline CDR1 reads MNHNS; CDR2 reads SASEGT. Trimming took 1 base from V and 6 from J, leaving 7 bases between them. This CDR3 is CASSEEVVQPQHF. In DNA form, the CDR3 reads TGTGCCAGCAGTGAAGAGGTGGTTCAGCCCCAGCATTTT.

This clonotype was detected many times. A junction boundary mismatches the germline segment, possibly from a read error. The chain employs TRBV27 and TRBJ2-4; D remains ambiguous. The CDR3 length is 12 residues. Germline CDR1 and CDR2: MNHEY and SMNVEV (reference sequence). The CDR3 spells CANSLSPGIQYF. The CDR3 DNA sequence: TGTGCCAACAGTTTAAGCCCAGGCATTCAGTACTTC.

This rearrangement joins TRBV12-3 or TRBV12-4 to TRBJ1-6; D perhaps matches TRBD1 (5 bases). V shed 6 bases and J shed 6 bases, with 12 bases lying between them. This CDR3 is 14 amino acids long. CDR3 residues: CASRGLASNSPLHF. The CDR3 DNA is TGTGCCAGCAGGGGGCTGGCCAGTAATTCACCCCTCCACTTT.

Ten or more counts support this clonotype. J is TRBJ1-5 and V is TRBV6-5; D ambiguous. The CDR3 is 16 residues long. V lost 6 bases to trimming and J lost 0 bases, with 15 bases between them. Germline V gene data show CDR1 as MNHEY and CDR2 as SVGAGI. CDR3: CASSPKVGFSNQPQHF. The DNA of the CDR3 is TGTGCCAGCAGCCCTAAGGTGGGATTTAGCAATCAGCCCCAGCATTTT.

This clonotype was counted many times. CDR3 in amino acids: CASSSGTSGSYEQYF. DNA of the CDR3: TGTGCCAGCAGTTCCGGGACTAGCGGCTCCTACGAGCAGTACTTC. The chain uses TRBV12-3 or TRBV12-4 and TRBJ2-7; 11 bases align to TRBD2. V shed 4 bases, J shed 0 bases, and the junction held 2 bases outside the gene matches. The CDR3 extends over 15 amino acids.

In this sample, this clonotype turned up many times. The CDR3 reads CAWTQGYEQYF. The CDR3 DNA reads TGTGCCTGGACCCAGGGGTACGAGCAGTACTTC. V is TRBV30 and J is TRBJ2-7; possibly TRBD1 for D (6 bases). Trimming removed 4 bases at V and 4 bases at J, with 8 bases between. The germline V gene encodes CDR1 GTSNPN and CDR2 SVGIG (reference sequence). The CDR3 has 11 amino acids.

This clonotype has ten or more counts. The CDR3 reads CASSPKGDHTEAFF. CDR3 nucleotide sequence: TGTGCCAGCAGCCCCAAAGGGGACCACACTGAAGCTTTCTTT. The chain uses TRBV9 and TRBJ1-1, with D tentatively TRBD1 (5 bases). V was clipped by 4 bases and J by 3 bases, with 13 bases between them. The CDR3 extends over 14 amino acids. Germline V gives CDR1 SGDLS, CDR2 YYNGEE.

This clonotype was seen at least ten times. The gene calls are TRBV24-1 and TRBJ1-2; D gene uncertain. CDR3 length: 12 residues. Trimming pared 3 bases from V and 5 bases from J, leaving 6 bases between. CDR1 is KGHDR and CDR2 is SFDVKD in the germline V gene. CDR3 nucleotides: TGTGCCACCAGTGATGACGGATATGGCTACACCTTC. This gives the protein CATSDDGYGYTF.

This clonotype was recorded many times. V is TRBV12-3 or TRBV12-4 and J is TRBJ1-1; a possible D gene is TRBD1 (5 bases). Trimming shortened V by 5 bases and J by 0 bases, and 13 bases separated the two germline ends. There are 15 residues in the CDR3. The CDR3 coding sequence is TGTGCCAGCAGTCCCCTGGGGGGAGTGAACACTGAAGCTTTCTTT. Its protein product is CASSPLGGVNTEAFF.

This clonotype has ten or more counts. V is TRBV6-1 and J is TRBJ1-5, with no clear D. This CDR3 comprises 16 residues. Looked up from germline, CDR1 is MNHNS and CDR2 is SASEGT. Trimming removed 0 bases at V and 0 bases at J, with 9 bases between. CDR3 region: CASSEAAVYSNQPQHF. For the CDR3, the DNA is TGTGCCAGCAGTGAAGCGGCAGTGTATAGCAATCAGCCCCAGCATTTT.

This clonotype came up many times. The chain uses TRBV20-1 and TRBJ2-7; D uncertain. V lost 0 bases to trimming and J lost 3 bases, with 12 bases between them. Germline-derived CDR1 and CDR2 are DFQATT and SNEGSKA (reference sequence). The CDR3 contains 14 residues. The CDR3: CSARDPDLVYEQYF. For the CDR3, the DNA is TGCAGTGCTAGAGATCCTGATTTGGTCTACGAGCAGTACTTC.

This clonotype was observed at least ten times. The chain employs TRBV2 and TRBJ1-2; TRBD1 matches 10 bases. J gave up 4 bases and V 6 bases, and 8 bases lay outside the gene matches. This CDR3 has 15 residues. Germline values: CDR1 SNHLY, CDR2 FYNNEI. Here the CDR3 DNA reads TGTGCCAGCAGGCCTGACAGGGGGCGAAGCTATGGCTACACCTTC. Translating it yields CASRPDRGRSYGYTF.